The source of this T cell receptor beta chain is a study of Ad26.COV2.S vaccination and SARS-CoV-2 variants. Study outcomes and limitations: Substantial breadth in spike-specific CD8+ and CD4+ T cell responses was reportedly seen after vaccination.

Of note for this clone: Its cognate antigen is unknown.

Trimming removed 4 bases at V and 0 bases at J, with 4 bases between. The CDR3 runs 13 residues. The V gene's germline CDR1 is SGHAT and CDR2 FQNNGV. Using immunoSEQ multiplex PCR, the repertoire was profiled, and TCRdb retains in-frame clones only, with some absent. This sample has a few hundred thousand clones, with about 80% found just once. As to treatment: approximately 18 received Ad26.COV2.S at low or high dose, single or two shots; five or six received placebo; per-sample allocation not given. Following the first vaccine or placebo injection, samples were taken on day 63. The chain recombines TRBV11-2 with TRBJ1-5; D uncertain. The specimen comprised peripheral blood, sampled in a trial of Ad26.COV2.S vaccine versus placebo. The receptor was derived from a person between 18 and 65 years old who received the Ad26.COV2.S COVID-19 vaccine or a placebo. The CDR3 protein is CASSSYSNQPQHF. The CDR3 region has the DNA TGTGCCAGCAGCTCTTATAGCAATCAGCCCCAGCATTTT.